The 29 T cell receptor beta chains in this list originate from one sample, sequenced in a study of cytomegalovirus exposure and HLA in healthy donors. The study ran its PCR with 60 Vbeta and 13 Jbeta primers. Profiling relied on immunoSEQ multiplex PCR, and the TCRdb table lists in-frame clones only, not all of them. The data hold some 200,000 clones, with around 77% observed a single time. Material: PBMCs. The receptors here all came from a woman in her twenties or thirties in good health and CMV-seronegative.

The gene calls are TRBV7-9 and TRBJ2-1; D remains unclear. The V gene lost 8 bases and the J gene lost 5 bases, with 13 bases spanning the gap. CDR1 is SEHNR, CDR2 FQNEAQ, per germline (reference sequence). The CDR3 has 13 amino acids. This chain's CDR3 is CASQLGADNEQFF. The CDR3 DNA is TGTGCCAGCCAGCTTGGTGCGGACAATGAGCAGTTCTTC.

The chain recombines TRBV5-1 with TRBJ2-2, with D possibly matching TRBD1 (5 bases). Germline V gives CDR1 SGHRS, CDR2 YFSETQ. Between the trimmed V and J ends, which lost 4 bases and 4 bases, there was a span of 20 bases. The CDR3 contains 17 residues. The CDR3 sequence: CASSPVNYRKATGELFF. CDR3 in DNA: TGCGCCAGCAGCCCTGTTAACTACAGGAAGGCCACCGGGGAGCTGTTTTTT. The whole variable domain, filled in from reference TRBV5-1 and TRBJ2-2, reads KAGVTQTPRYLIKTRGQQVTLSCSPISGHRSVSWYQQTPGQGLQFLFEYFSETQRNKGNFPGRFSGRQFSNSRSEMNVSTLELGDSALYLCASSPVNYRKATGELFFGEGSRLTVL.

The chain employs TRBV9 and TRBJ2-2, with 7 bases lining up with TRBD2. The CDR3 consists of 14 residues. V trimming: 3 bases; J trimming: 2 bases; junction bases outside the gene matches: 1. CDR1 SGDLS and CDR2 YYNGEE come from the germline V gene. DNA of the CDR3: TGTGCCAGCAGCGGCGGGGGTAACACCGGGGAGCTGTTTTTT. Its translation is CASSGGGNTGELFF.

This clone was counted a few times. The genes are TRBV30 and TRBJ2-1; D is undetermined. CDR3 length: 13 amino acids. Germline V CDR1 and CDR2: GTSNPN, SVGIG (reference sequence). V dropped 3 bases and J dropped 0 bases, with 6 bases sitting between them. CDR3 coding DNA: TGTGCCTGGAGCATGGCCTCCTACAATGAGCAGTTCTTC. This gives the protein CAWSMASYNEQFF.

V is TRBV11-2 and J is TRBJ1-5; no clear D. Germline CDR1 SGHAT, CDR2 FQNNGV. The CDR3 extends over 13 amino acids. Trimming took 1 base from V and 5 from J, leaving 6 bases between them. CDR3 loop: CASSLGADQPQHF. The DNA for the CDR3 is TGTGCCAGCAGCTTAGGTGCGGATCAGCCCCAGCATTTT.

The chain joins TRBV6-5 to TRBJ1-2; D is unclear. CDR3 size: 13 residues. The germline V gene encodes CDR1 MNHEY and CDR2 SVGAGI. The V end lost 6 bases, the J end lost 4 bases, and 12 bases lay between the germline ends. The CDR3 protein is CASRTFVSYGYTF. DNA for the CDR3: TGTGCCAGCAGAACCTTCGTGAGCTATGGCTACACCTTC.

The chain joins TRBV19 to TRBJ1-1; 10 nucleotides match TRBD1. This CDR3 has 18 amino acids. The V and J ends lost 3 bases and 1 base, in that order; junction bases with no gene match: 11. CDR1 is LNHDA and CDR2 is SQIVND in the germline V gene (reference sequence). The CDR3 here is CASSISRGWTGGNTEAFF. The CDR3, as DNA: TGTGCCAGTAGTATCTCCCGGGGGTGGACAGGGGGGAACACTGAAGCTTTCTTT.

The J gene is TRBJ2-2, the V gene TRBV9; TRBD2 agrees at 7 bases. Germline lookup yields CDR1 SGDLS and CDR2 YYNGEE. The V gene end was trimmed by 3 bases and the J gene end by 5 bases; junction bases not matched to a gene: 4. This CDR3 comprises 14 residues. The chain's CDR3 is CASSALAATGELFF. The CDR3, as DNA: TGTGCCAGCAGCGCCCTAGCGGCTACCGGGGAGCTGTTTTTT.

This chain joins TRBV10-3 and TRBJ2-2; 11 bases agree with TRBD1. V lost 5 bases, J lost 4 bases, and 6 bases stayed unmatched. Germline V gives CDR1 ENHRY, CDR2 SYGVKD. CDR3 length: 16 residues. The CDR3 DNA follows: TGTGCCATCAGTACCGGGACAGGGGGTAGCACCGGGGAGCTGTTTTTT. It yields the protein CAISTGTGGSTGELFF.

V usage is TRBV29-1 and J usage is TRBJ2-7; D is unclear. The V and J ends lost 5 bases and 6 bases respectively, with 17 bases between them. Germline assignment: CDR1 SQVTM and CDR2 ANQGSEA. The CDR3 sequence is 13 residues long. The CDR3 sequence is CSVTTVRVGEQYF. The CDR3 DNA reads as TGCAGCGTTACGACTGTTCGAGTGGGCGAGCAGTACTTC.

This clone has a single count. This chain joins TRBV9 and TRBJ1-1; 7 nucleotides match TRBD1. The ends lost 4 bases at V and 11 bases at J; junction bases unmatched: 14. CDR3 length equals 14 residues. CDR1 is SGDLS, CDR2 YYNGEE, per germline. CDR3 sequence (DNA): TGTGCCAGCAGCCATCCCGATTGGACAGGCAGGGCTTTCTTT. Translated: CASSHPDWTGRAFF.

V and J are TRBV15 and TRBJ2-5; 7 bases align to TRBD2. Trimming removed 0 bases from V and 0 bases from J; junction bases left unmatched: 7. In germline, CDR1 is LNHNV, CDR2 YYDKDF (reference sequence). The CDR3 sequence is 17 residues long. The CDR3 is CATSREASGDNQETQYF. DNA for the CDR3: TGTGCCACCAGCAGAGAGGCTAGCGGAGACAACCAAGAGACCCAGTACTTC.

V and J are TRBV4-1 and TRBJ2-5; D is uncertain. With 0 bases removed from V and 3 bases from J, the gap between germline ends came to 8 bases. The CDR3 is 14 residues long. Germline CDR1 and CDR2: MGHRA and YSYEKL. CDR3 DNA sequence: TGCGCCAGCAGCCAAGATTCATTTGAAGAGACCCAGTACTTC. It yields the protein CASSQDSFEETQYF.

V usage is TRBV19 and J usage is TRBJ2-7, with 9 bases lining up with TRBD2. The germline V gene encodes CDR1 LNHDA and CDR2 SQIVND (reference sequence). Germline trimming cut 7 bases from V and 0 bases from J; bases unmatched to any gene: 1. The CDR3 is 13 amino acids. Here the CDR3 DNA reads TGTGCCAGTAATAGCGGGAGCTCCTACGAGCAGTACTTC. Amino acid sequence: CASNSGSSYEQYF.

The genes are TRBV5-6 and TRBJ1-6; tentative D call: TRBD1 (5 bases). CDR3 size: 16 residues. Looked up from germline, CDR1 is SGHDT and CDR2 is YYEEEE. V dropped 1 base and J dropped 6 bases, with 14 bases sitting between them. CDR3 in DNA: TGTGCCAGCAGCTTGCCAGGGCGATTGGTTAATTCACCCCTCCACTTT. Protein product: CASSLPGRLVNSPLHF.

V gene TRBV10-3 combines with J gene TRBJ1-1; possible D gene TRBD1, 6 bases. The germline gives CDR1 ENHRY, CDR2 SYGVKD. The CDR3 loop spans 12 amino acids. Trimming stripped 11 bases from V and 0 bases from J, with 10 bases between. The chain's CDR3 is CASQGLNTEAFF. CDR3 coding DNA: TGTGCCTCACAGGGACTGAACACTGAAGCTTTCTTT.

The chain couples TRBV18 to TRBJ1-1, with D uncertain. Germline V gene data show CDR1 as KGHSH and CDR2 as LQKENI. V gave up 1 base and J gave up 4 bases, with 13 bases separating them. The CDR3 contains 15 residues. CDR3 in amino acids: CASSPQLSSGTEAFF. In DNA form, the CDR3 reads TGTGCCAGCTCACCACAACTGTCCTCCGGCACTGAAGCTTTCTTT.

The chain recombines TRBV11-2 with TRBJ1-1; D remains unclear. The CDR3 consists of 16 residues. The V gene lost 2 bases and the J gene lost 2 bases, with 15 bases spanning the gap. In germline, CDR1 is SGHAT, CDR2 FQNNGV. In DNA, the CDR3 is TGTGCCAGCAGCTTAAGGGCCGGCGGGATAAACACTGAAGCTTTCTTT. It specifies CASSLRAGGINTEAFF.

The rearrangement links TRBV30 to TRBJ1-1; D gene uncertain. Looked up from germline, CDR1 is GTSNPN and CDR2 is SVGIG (reference sequence). The CDR3 runs to 12 residues. Trimming cost V 4 bases and J 8 bases, with 14 bases left between them. CDR3: CAWTNTGFEAFF. DNA for the CDR3: TGTGCCTGGACGAATACGGGGTTCGAAGCTTTCTTT.

The chain links TRBV14 to TRBJ2-3, with D hard to call. V was cut by 1 base and J by 3 bases, with 2 bases left in between. The V gene's germline CDR1 is SGHDN and CDR2 FVKESK. The CDR3 contains 12 residues. The CDR3 reads CASSQVTDTQYF. The CDR3 nucleotides read TGTGCCAGCAGCCAAGTAACAGATACGCAGTATTTT.

For the CDR3, the DNA is TGCGCCAGCAGCCCGGTAAGGGTTAGGGGCCGGACCGGGGAGCTGTTTTTT. Residues: CASSPVRVRGRTGELFF. This sequence joins TRBV4-1 and TRBJ2-2; D is possibly TRBD1 (5 bases). The germline V gene has CDR1 MGHRA and CDR2 YSYEKL. The V end was cut by 4 bases, the J end by 5 bases, with 20 bases between. This CDR3 spans 17 amino acids.

The chain joins TRBV19 to TRBJ1-5; D is perhaps TRBD1 (6 bases). Germline assignment: CDR1 LNHDA and CDR2 SQIVND (reference sequence). The length of the CDR3 is 14 residues. The V gene lost 6 bases and the J gene lost 5 bases, with 14 bases spanning the gap. CDR3 residues: CASRPPGGHQPQHF. The DNA for the CDR3 is TGTGCCAGTAGGCCCCCGGGGGGCCATCAGCCCCAGCATTTT.

The chain recombines TRBV7-2 with TRBJ1-1, with D possibly TRBD1 on 6 matching bases. The V end lost 5 bases, the J end lost 3 bases, and 13 bases lay between the germline ends. Germline values: CDR1 SGHTA, CDR2 FQGNSA. The CDR3 has 14 amino acids. CDR3 loop: CASSTIQGHTEAFF. CDR3 nucleotide sequence: TGTGCCAGCAGCACCATCCAGGGGCACACTGAAGCTTTCTTT.

This sequence joins TRBV6-5 and TRBJ1-1; tentative D call: TRBD1 (5 bases). Germline V gene data show CDR1 as MNHEY and CDR2 as SVGAGI. The length of the CDR3 is 15 residues. V was trimmed by 2 bases and J by 5 bases, leaving 15 bases between them. CDR3 DNA sequence: TGTGCCAGCAGTTACGGGGATTGGGGGGTAACTGAAGCTTTCTTT. Residues: CASSYGDWGVTEAFF.

J is TRBJ2-1 and V is TRBV11-2; D is possibly TRBD2 (6 bases). Germline V gene sequence: CDR1 SGHAT, CDR2 FQNNGV. The ends were cut back, 5 bases at V and 6 bases at J, with 17 bases in the middle. The CDR3 loop spans 15 amino acids. This CDR3 reads CASSDPAGGSNEQFF. DNA for the CDR3: TGTGCCAGCAGCGACCCCGCTGGGGGGTCCAATGAGCAGTTCTTC.

This chain links TRBV18 with TRBJ1-5, with 7 bases that match TRBD1. V shed 3 bases and J 0 bases; nucleotides not matched to a gene: 5. CDR1 and CDR2 from the germline V gene are KGHSH and LQKENI. This CDR3 has 16 amino acids. DNA for the CDR3: TGTGCCAGCTCACCGGCCGGGACAGTTAGCAATCAGCCCCAGCATTTT. Its translation: CASSPAGTVSNQPQHF.

The chain carries TRBV7-2 and TRBJ2-7, with 8 bases matching TRBD1. The V gene's germline CDR1 is SGHTA and CDR2 FQGNSA. The V segment lost 5 bases and the J segment 3 bases; nucleotides outside the gene matches: 6. This CDR3 is 14 amino acids long. The CDR3 DNA follows: TGTGCCAGCAGCCAAGGGACAGGCCTCTACGAGCAGTACTTC. Amino acids: CASSQGTGLYEQYF.

The rearrangement links TRBV15 to TRBJ1-1, with no clear D. Germline loops: CDR1 LNHNV, CDR2 YYDKDF (reference sequence). The CDR3 is 17 residues long. The V gene lost 2 bases and the J gene lost 0 bases, with 16 bases spanning the gap. The CDR3 reads CATSRRRNSLMNTEAFF. As DNA, the CDR3 is TGTGCCACCAGCAGACGTCGCAACAGCTTAATGAACACTGAAGCTTTCTTT.

The chain is built from TRBV7-9 and TRBJ2-1; D unresolved. The germline CDR1 and CDR2 sequences are SEHNR and FQNEAQ (reference sequence). Between the trimmed V and J ends, which lost 5 bases and 9 bases, there was a span of 14 bases. The CDR3 runs to 13 residues. CDR3 sequence reads: CASSAFTSGEQFF. The CDR3 DNA reads as TGTGCCAGCAGCGCCTTCACGTCAGGTGAGCAGTTCTTC.